Below, 14 T cell receptor beta chains from the same sample are listed, as sequenced in a study of blood T cells in healthy people across ages. Primers used in a second PCR of about 7 to 12 cycles were a sample-barcoded 5' primer and a J-beta primer mix. TCRdb independently ran MiXCR on the 5' RACE reads; one entry per CDR3 protein. The sample includes about 730,000 distinct CDR3 sequences, 43% of them seen just once. Sequencing was carried out using blood. These receptors all stem from a woman in her sixties in good health.

About this clonotype: The junction differs from germline at one of its ends, possibly a read error. The chain uses TRBV28 and TRBJ2-4; D not certain. The J call may be faulty, since TRBJ2-7 better matches the DNA end. CDR1 and CDR2 from the germline V gene are MDHEN and SYDVKM. This CDR3 spans 15 amino acids. The CDR3 DNA follows: TGCGCCAGCAGTTCAGCCTGGGTAGGAGACTACGAGCAGTACTTC. Protein sequence: CASSSAWVGDYEQYF.

This clonotype appeared a few times. V usage is TRBV18 and J usage is TRBJ2-1; no clear D gene. V was pared by 6 bases and J by 6 bases, with 21 bases between. In germline, CDR1 is KGHSH, CDR2 LQKENI. The CDR3 is made up of 16 amino acids. The DNA for the CDR3 is TGTGCCAGCTCCCTTCAGACGGAACCAATAATCAATGAGCAGTTCTTC. It yields the protein CASSLQTEPIINEQFF.

The chain recombines TRBV7-3 with TRBJ2-4; 7 nucleotides line up with TRBD2. J gave up 0 bases and V 1 base, and 12 bases lay outside the gene matches. The CDR3 contains 19 residues. Germline V gene lookup returns CDR1 SGHTA and CDR2 FQGTGA. The CDR3 loop reads CASSLNPAGPQIAKNIQYF. DNA of the CDR3: TGTGCCAGCAGCTTAAATCCAGCGGGGCCGCAAATAGCCAAAAACATTCAGTACTTC.

This clonotype was counted between two and nine times. The chain joins TRBV20-1 to TRBJ1-4; D is perhaps TRBD1 (6 bases). V shed 5 bases and J shed 5 bases, with 12 bases lying between them. Germline loops: CDR1 DFQATT, CDR2 SNEGSKA (reference sequence). The CDR3 is 13 amino acids. The CDR3: CSAPDSSNEKLFF. The DNA of the CDR3 is TGCAGTGCTCCGGACAGCTCCAATGAAAAACTGTTTTTT.

The V gene is TRBV14, the J gene TRBJ1-1; D ambiguous. The germline V gene encodes CDR1 SGHDN and CDR2 FVKESK. CDR3 length: 13 residues. Trimming took off 3 bases at V and 3 bases at J, with 8 bases between the two ends. In nucleotides, the CDR3 is TGTGCCAGCAGCCAGGGGATTGACACTGAAGCTTTCTTT. Residues: CASSQGIDTEAFF.

This clonotype was seen more than once but under ten times. This sequence joins TRBV7-2 and TRBJ2-5; D possibly corresponds to TRBD2 (6 bases). CDR3 length equals 16 residues. V lost 8 bases and J lost 0, with 19 bases in between. Germline V gives CDR1 SGHTA, CDR2 FQGNSA. CDR3 loop: CASSPGRAGYQETQYF. CDR3 nucleotides: TGTGCCAGCTCTCCAGGAAGGGCGGGATACCAAGAGACCCAGTACTTC.

In this sample, this clonotype turned up many times. The rearrangement uses TRBV4-2 and TRBJ2-3, with a weak D call TRBD2 (6 bases). Germline loops: CDR1 LGHNA, CDR2 YNFKEQ. This CDR3 contains 18 residues. Trimming took 3 bases from V and 2 from J, leaving 21 bases between them. The CDR3 region is CASSQIPAGQIPTDTQYF. The CDR3 region has the DNA TGTGCCAGCAGCCAGATCCCAGCGGGCCAGATCCCCACAGATACGCAGTATTTT.

This clonotype was detected only a few times. The V and J genes are TRBV29-1 and TRBJ2-1; TRBD1 matches at 11 bases. After removal of 6 bases from V and 8 bases from J, the junction contained 12 bases not matched to a gene. Looked up from germline, CDR1 is SQVTM and CDR2 is ANQGSEA. The length of the CDR3 is 15 residues. In DNA, the CDR3 is TGCAGCGTGACCCCCCGGGACAGGGGGTTGGATGAGCAGTTCTTC. It specifies CSVTPRDRGLDEQFF.

This sequence joins TRBV5-1 and TRBJ2-1, with TRBD2 matching 8 bases. Looked up from germline, CDR1 is SGHRS and CDR2 is YFSETQ. The CDR3 extends over 15 amino acids. V shed 4 bases and J 2 bases; nucleotides not matched to a gene: 5. CDR3 DNA: TGCGCCAGCAGCGCAGCGGGGGAGCCCTACAATGAGCAGTTCTTC. The encoded protein is CASSAAGEPYNEQFF.

This clonotype was seen more than once but under ten times. As DNA, the CDR3 is TGTGCCAGCAGTCATAAGCTAGGGGGCACATCCTACAATGAGCAGTACTTC. It encodes CASSHKLGGTSYNEQYF. The genes are TRBV2 and TRBJ2-1, with TRBD1 matching over 7 bases. The assigned J gene may be wrong: the sequence end matches TRBJ2-7 better. CDR1 and CDR2 (germline): SNHLY, FYNNEI. The CDR3 is 17 amino acids.

This chain joins TRBV29-1 and TRBJ1-2; D gene uncertain. Trimming pared 6 bases from V and 11 bases from J, leaving 16 bases between. The CDR3 is 11 residues long. Germline loops: CDR1 SQVTM, CDR2 ANQGSEA. The CDR3 coding sequence is TGCAGCGTCCCTGCGGCGGGGAATTACACCTTC. Protein sequence: CSVPAAGNYTF.

The chain combines TRBV24-1 with TRBJ2-3; 10 bases match TRBD2. Per germline, CDR1 KGHDR and CDR2 SFDVKD. V shed 4 bases and J 5 bases; nucleotides not matched to a gene: 8. This CDR3 contains 16 residues. CDR3 region: CATSDQRGGSLDTQYF. CDR3 sequence (DNA): TGTGCCACCAGTGACCAGCGGGGGGGCAGCTTAGATACGCAGTATTTT.

In this sample, this clonotype turned up a few times. The V call is TRBV4-3, the J call TRBJ2-1; no clear D gene. The V end was cut by 5 bases, the J end by 3 bases, with 8 bases between. Germline assignment: CDR1 LGHNA and CDR2 YSLEER. The CDR3 totals 13 residues. The CDR3 DNA follows: TGCGCCAGCAGCTGGCTGGGCTACAATGAGCAGTTCTTC. It encodes CASSWLGYNEQFF.

The chain joins TRBV9 to TRBJ2-1; possibly TRBD2 for D (6 bases). The germline CDR1 and CDR2 sequences are SGDLS and YYNGEE. The ends were cut back, 0 bases at V and 6 bases at J, with 25 bases in the middle. This CDR3 has 19 amino acids. The CDR3 nucleotides read TGTGCCAGCAGCGTAGCTCAAGGCTCCCTAGCGCTGACTTCCAATGAGCAGTTCTTC. Translated, it gives CASSVAQGSLALTSNEQFF.